This T cell receptor beta chain is from a study of blood T cell repertoires in COVID-19 (dated by TCRdb to about 2020). About the investigation overall: Samples covering the acute and convalescent phases of COVID-19 were provided by collaborators in the United States, Italy and Spain. The material from the prospective study consisted of cDNA or gDNA derived from T cells, B-cell-depleted T cells, or PBMCs. Deeply sampled blood TCRbeta repertoires from subjects exposed to, actively infected with, or recovered from COVID-19 were included in the dataset. A freely available public database, intended as a resource for researchers studying the immune response to SARS-CoV-2, is where the repertoires were released. Samples were obtained from the ongoing ImmuneRACE study (first 160 participants) and from over 1,000 subjects provided by 6 global collaborators. Nearly every sample came with metadata listing a de-identified subject ID, COVID-19 status, age in years and sex. Where HLA class I and class II types were available, the types were taken from metadata supplied by the sample provider, not from assay-based typing. Study-wide findings and limitations: The amount of clinical and demographic metadata varied by source and participant and was provided uncurated.

Remarks on this clone: It lacks a known antigen. Nothing much larger sits one base from this clone, and base qualities are not available.

CDR1 is given as SQVTM and CDR2 as ANQGSEA, both from the germline V gene. From cysteine to phenylalanine, the CDR3 is 13 amino acids long. Just CDR3 DNA is preserved here, 39 bases in frame from base 1. At the junction V is shortened by 4 bases and J by 0 bases, with 9 bases in between. The collaborating institutions used their own protocols to collect whole blood in K2EDTA tubes. Collaborator samples were shipped for TCRbeta analysis as frozen whole blood, isolated PBMCs, or DNA extracted from either sample type. TCRbeta CDR3 regions were amplified from genomic DNA by means of the immunoSEQ Assay, a bias-controlled multiplex PCR. The study's own analysis went as follows. The number of nucleated cells in each sample was estimated by amplification of reference gene primers within the assay. Sequence reads were collapsed and filtered to measure the absolute abundance of every unique TCRbeta CDR3 rearrangement. Productive Simpson clonality was computed per sample as the square root of Simpson's diversity index over productive rearrangements. TCRdb took this table from immuneACCESS and kept in-frame rearrangements with V and J called. Such tables lack part of the clones; where checked against another copy, unresolved V genes explain under half of the gap, and the rest is unexplained. From that table come the V and J calls and clone size; the DNA was used to work out D and trimming. The sample data list around 250,000 clones, and 83% of these were observed just once. Clones ranked in the top ten supply approximately 9% of the sample.

The chain links TRBV29-1 with TRBJ1-1, with the D gene uncertain. This clonotype was obtained from a man aged 40-55 years with active or convalescent COVID-19. The sequencing input was peripheral blood. CDR3 reads: CSVGRIMNTEAFF. Read as DNA, the sequence is TGCAGCGTTGGCAGGATAATGAACACTGAAGCTTTCTTT.